This T cell receptor (beta chain) originates from a study of CD8 T cells in Susac syndrome. RNA in amounts of roughly 0.5 to 1 ug was reverse transcribed with random hexamers. TCRdb itself ran the immunoSEQ multiplex PCR reads through MiXCR, one entry per CDR3 protein. The profile shows just under 150,000 distinct CDR3 sequences, 94% of them singletons. The V gene's germline CDR1 is DFQATT and CDR2 SNEGSKA (reference sequence). J was trimmed by 4 bases and V by 5 bases; bases with no gene match: 10. The CDR3 is 14 amino acids. The sample was CD4+ T cells from PBMCs. This clonotype originated in a human donor in good health. This chain links TRBV20-1 with TRBJ1-2; 7 nucleotides align to TRBD1. CDR3 nucleotide sequence: TGCAGTGCTCGCGACAGGGATCCTCTCTATGGCTACACCTTC. Translating gives CSARDRDPLYGYTF.